This TCR beta chain was recovered during a study of blood T cell repertoires in COVID-19. On the study more broadly: Italy, Spain and the United States were the sources of the convalescent and acute COVID-19 samples.

This CDR3 is 15 amino acids long. The V gene end was trimmed by 2 bases and the J gene end by 7 bases; junction bases not matched to a gene: 7. Germline CDR1 reads SGHNT; CDR2 reads YYREEE (reference sequence). The method was immunoSEQ multiplex PCR; TCRdb's version includes in-frame clones alone and lacks a portion of them. This sample has 150,000 to 200,000 clones, with approximately 84% found just once. The material sequenced was peripheral blood. The source of this sequence is a woman aged 80 or over with acute or convalescent COVID-19. The rearrangement joins TRBV5-4 to TRBJ1-4; 8 bases are shared with TRBD1. The CDR3 loop reads CASSFKHRGGEKLFF. The CDR3 DNA reads TGTGCCAGCAGCTTCAAACACAGGGGGGGTGAAAAACTGTTTTTT.